This TCR beta chain was identified during a study of blood T cell repertoires in COVID-19. Overall study: COVID-19 samples from acute and convalescent phases originated in the United States, Italy and Spain. T cells, B-cell-depleted T cells, or PBMCs supplied cDNA or gDNA.

The Seattle patients, enrolled during active infection, were followed longitudinally. V gave up 3 bases and J gave up 5 bases; unmatched junction bases: 8. The CDR3 covers 17 residues. Germline values: CDR1 KGHSH, CDR2 LQKENI. Original methodology: By means of reference gene primer amplification, nucleated cell counts were estimated. Clones were read by immunoSEQ multiplex PCR, and TCRdb kept only the in-frame ones, dropping some. D and trimming come from the DNA, and the V and J calls and clone size come from that table. The data contain fewer than 200,000 clones, around 81% of them singletons. The sample taken for sequencing was peripheral blood. The TCR sequence derives from a woman of 80 years or more with COVID-19, enrolled during active disease. The gene calls are TRBV18 and TRBJ2-1; 12 bases align to TRBD2. Written as DNA, the CDR3 is TGTGCCAGCTCACCCCGGACTAGCGGGGCCATGCACAATGAGCAGTTCTTC. Its protein is CASSPRTSGAMHNEQFF.